The T cell receptor (beta chain) under discussion was sequenced for a study of blood T cells in healthy people across ages. CDR1 LGHDT and CDR2 YNNKEL come from the germline V gene (reference sequence). V lost 8 bases to trimming and J lost 4 bases; unmatched junction nucleotides: 13. The CDR3 consists of 18 residues. In regard to this clonotype: Its antigen is not identified.

Study-level results: Naive T cell percentage showed a strong correlation with TCR beta diversity.

Primers used in a second PCR of roughly 6 to 12 cycles were a sample-barcoded 5' primer and a J-beta primer mix. TCRdb redid the calling of the 5' RACE reads with MiXCR, one entry per CDR3 protein. The sample holds about 680,000 distinct CDR3 sequences, over 45% seen once. The origin of this receptor is an older woman in good health. The sequenced sample was blood. The chain carries TRBV3-1 and TRBJ2-6, with TRBD2 matching 11 bases. The CDR3 region is CASGQAGLAVKGANVLTF. The CDR3 DNA reads as TGTGCCAGCGGTCAAGCGGGACTAGCGGTGAAGGGGGCCAACGTCCTGACTTTC.